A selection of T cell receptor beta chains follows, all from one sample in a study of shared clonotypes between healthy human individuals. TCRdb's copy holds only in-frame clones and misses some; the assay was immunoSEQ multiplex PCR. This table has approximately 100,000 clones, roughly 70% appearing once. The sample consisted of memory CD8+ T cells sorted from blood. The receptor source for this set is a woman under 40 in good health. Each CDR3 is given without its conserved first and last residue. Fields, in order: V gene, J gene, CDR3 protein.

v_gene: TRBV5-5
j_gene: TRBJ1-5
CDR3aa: ASSLAGAGHPDDQPQH

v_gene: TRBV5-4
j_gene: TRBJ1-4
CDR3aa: ASSDAGFNEKLF

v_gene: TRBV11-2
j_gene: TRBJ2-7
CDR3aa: ASSLGTGSYEQY

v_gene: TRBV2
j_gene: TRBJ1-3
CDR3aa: ASSDPGRAGNTIY

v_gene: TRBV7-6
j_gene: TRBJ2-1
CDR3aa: ASSLAPGTAKINEQF

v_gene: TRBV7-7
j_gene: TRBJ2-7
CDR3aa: ASSPTSSSYEQY

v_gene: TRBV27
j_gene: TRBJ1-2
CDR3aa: ASSTSSRDTDYGYT

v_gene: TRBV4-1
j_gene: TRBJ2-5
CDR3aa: ASSQGPGGEETQY

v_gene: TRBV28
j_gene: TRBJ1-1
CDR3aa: ASSFGPYRGGTEAF

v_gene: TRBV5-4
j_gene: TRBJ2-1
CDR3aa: ASSLFLSGLNEQF

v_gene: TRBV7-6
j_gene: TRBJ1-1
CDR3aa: ASSSQPNRALAF

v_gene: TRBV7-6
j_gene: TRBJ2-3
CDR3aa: ASSPHPSGESTDTQY

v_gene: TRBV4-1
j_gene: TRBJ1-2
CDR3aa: ASSQETAMGYGYT

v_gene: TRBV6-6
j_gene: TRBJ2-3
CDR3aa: ASSREVVSTDTQY

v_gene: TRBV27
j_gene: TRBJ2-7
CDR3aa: ASSPTLGQGADEQY

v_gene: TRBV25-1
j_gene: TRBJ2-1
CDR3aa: ASSETSGSYNEQF

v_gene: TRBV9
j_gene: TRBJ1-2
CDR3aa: ASSVAPVVSGSRGGLSYT

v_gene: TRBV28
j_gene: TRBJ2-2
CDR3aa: ASNSAREGSSNTGELF

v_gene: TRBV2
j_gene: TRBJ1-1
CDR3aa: ASRADRDTEAF

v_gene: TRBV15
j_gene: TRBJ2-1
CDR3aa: ATGIAGGNNEQF

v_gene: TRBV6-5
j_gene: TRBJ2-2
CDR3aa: ASSLRSENTGELF

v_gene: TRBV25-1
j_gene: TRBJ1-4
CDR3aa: ASSESPPPGGINEKLF

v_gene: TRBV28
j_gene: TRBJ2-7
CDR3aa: ASSPRQGATEFYEQY

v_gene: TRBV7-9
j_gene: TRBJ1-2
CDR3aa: ASSLIPDWGNGYT

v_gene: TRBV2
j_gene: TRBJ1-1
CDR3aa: ASSGGDGTEAF

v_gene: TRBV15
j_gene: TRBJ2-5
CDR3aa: ATSRLAGEAQY

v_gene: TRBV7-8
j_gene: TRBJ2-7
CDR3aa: ASSHPRTGVGDEQY

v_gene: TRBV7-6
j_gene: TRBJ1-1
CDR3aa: ASSQGNTEAF

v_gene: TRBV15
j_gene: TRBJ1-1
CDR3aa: ATSRDHGDTEAF